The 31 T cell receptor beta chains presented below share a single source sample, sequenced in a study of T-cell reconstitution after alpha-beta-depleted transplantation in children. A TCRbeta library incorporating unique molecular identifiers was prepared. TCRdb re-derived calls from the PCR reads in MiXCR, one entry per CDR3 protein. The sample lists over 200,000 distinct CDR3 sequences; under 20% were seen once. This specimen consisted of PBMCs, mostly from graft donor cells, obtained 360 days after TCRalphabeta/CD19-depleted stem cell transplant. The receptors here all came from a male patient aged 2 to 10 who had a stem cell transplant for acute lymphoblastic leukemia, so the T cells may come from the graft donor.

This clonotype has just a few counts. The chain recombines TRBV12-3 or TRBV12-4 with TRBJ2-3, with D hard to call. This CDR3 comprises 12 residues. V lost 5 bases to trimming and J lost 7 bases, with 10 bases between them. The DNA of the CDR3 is TGTGCCAGCAGTCCCACCGGAAATACGCAGTATTTT. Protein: CASSPTGNTQYF.

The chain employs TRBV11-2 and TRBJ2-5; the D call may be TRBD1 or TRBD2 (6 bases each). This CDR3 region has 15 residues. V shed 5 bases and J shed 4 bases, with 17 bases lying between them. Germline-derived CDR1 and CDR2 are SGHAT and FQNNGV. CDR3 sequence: CASSTLPGGRETQYF. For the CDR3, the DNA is TGTGCCAGCAGCACACTCCCCGGGGGCCGAGAGACCCAGTACTTC.

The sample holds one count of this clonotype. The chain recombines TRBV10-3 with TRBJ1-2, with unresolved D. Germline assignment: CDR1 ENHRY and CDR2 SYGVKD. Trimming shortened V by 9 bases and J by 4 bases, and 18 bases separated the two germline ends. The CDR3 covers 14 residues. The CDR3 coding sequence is TGTGCCATGCAATCGGACTCTGGGAGCTATGGCTACACCTTC. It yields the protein CAMQSDSGSYGYTF.

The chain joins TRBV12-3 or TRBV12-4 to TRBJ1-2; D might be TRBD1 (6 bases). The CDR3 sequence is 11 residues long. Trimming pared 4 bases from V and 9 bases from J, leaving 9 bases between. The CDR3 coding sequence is TGTGCCAGCAGTTGGGGACAAAGCTACACCTTC. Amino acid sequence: CASSWGQSYTF.

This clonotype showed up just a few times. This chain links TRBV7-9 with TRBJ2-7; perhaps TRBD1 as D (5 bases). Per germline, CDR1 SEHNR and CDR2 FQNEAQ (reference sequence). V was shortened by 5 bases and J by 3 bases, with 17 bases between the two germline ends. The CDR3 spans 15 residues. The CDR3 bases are TGTGCCAGCAGCCCTAGGGGTTACCCCGTCTACGAGCAGTACTTC. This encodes CASSPRGYPVYEQYF.

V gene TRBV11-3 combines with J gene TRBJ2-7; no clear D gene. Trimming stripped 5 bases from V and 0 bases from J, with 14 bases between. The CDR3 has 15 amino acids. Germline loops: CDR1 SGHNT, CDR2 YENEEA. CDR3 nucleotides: TGTGCCAGCAGCCTCAAGGATTCGAGCTCCTACGAGCAGTACTTC. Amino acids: CASSLKDSSSYEQYF. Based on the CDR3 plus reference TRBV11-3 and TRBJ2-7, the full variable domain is EAGVVQSPRYKIIEKKQPVAFWCNPISGHNTLYWYLQNLGQGPELLIRYENEEAVDDSQLPKDRFSAERLKGVDSTLKIQPAELGDSAVYLCASSLKDSSSYEQYFGPGTRLTVT.

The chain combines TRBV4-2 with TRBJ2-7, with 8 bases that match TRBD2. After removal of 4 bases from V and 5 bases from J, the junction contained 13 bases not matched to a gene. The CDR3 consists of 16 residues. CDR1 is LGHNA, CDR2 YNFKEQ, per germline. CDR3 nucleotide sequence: TGTGCCAGCAGCCCCGGGCCCGGGGGGGGGCGCAACGAGCAGTACTTC. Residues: CASSPGPGGGRNEQYF.

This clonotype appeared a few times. As DNA, the CDR3 is TGCAGTGCCACCTTACCCTGGGACTATGGCTACACCTTC. It yields the protein CSATLPWDYGYTF. The genes are TRBV20-1 and TRBJ1-2; D is uncertain. V gave up 6 bases and J gave up 3 bases, with 14 bases separating them. The germline V gene has CDR1 DFQATT and CDR2 SNEGSKA (reference sequence). This CDR3 is 13 amino acids long.

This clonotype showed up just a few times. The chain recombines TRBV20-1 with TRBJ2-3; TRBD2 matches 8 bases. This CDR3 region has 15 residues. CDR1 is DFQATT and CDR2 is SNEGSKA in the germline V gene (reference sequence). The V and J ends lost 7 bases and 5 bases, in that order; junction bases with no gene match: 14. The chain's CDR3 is CSVSGAGGHVDTQYF. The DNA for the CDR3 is TGCAGTGTCTCCGGGGCGGGGGGCCATGTAGATACGCAGTATTTT.

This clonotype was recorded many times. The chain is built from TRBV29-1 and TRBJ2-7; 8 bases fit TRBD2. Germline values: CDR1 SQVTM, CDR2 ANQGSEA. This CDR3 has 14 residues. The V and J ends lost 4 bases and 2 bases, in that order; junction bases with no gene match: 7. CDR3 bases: TGCAGCGTTGGGGCTCGGGGGGGAACCTACGAGCAGTACTTC. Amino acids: CSVGARGGTYEQYF.

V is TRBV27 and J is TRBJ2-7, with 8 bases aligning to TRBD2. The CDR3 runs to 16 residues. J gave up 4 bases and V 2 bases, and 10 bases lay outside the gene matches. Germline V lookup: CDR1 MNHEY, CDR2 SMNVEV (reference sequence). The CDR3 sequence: CASSLPPRGGPYEQYF. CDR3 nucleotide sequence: TGTGCCAGCAGTTTACCTCCGCGCGGGGGGCCGTACGAGCAGTACTTC.

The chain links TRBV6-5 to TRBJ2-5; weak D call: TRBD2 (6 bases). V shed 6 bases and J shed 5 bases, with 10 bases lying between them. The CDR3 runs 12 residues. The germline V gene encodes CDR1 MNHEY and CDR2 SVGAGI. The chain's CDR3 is CASSGSWETQYF. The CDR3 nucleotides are TGTGCCAGCAGCGGGAGTTGGGAGACCCAGTACTTC.

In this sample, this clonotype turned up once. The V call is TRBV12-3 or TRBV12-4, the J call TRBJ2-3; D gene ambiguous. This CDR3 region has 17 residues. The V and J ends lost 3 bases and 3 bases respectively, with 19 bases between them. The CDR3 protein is CASSFLAEHVGTDTQYF. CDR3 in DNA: TGTGCCAGCAGTTTTTTGGCCGAGCACGTGGGTACAGATACGCAGTATTTT.

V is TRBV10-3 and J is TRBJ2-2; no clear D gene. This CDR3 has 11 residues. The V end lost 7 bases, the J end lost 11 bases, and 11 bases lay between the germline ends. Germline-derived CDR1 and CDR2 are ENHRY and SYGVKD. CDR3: CAINLGLELFF. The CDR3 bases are TGTGCCATCAACCTGGGCCTAGAGCTGTTTTTT.

CDR3 DNA: TGTGCCAGCGGGGGGGGTCAAGGGGAGACCCAGTACTTC. It translates to CASGGGQGETQYF. The chain uses TRBV7-8 and TRBJ2-5; TRBD2 agrees at 7 bases. This CDR3 is 13 amino acids long. The germline gives CDR1 SGHVS, CDR2 FQNEAQ. V was clipped by 8 bases and J by 5 bases; unmatched bases: 8.

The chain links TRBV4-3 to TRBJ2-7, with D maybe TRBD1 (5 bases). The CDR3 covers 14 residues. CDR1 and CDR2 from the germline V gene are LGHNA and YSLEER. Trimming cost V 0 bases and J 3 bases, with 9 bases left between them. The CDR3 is CASSQDGAIYEQYF. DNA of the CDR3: TGCGCCAGCAGCCAAGATGGGGCTATCTACGAGCAGTACTTC.

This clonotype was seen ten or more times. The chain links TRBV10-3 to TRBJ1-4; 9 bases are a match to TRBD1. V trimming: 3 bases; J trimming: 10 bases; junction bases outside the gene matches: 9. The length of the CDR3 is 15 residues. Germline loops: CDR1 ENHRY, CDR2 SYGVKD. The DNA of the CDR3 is TGTGCCATCAGTGAAAAGGGACAGGGTTCTGGAAAACTGTTTTTT. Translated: CAISEKGQGSGKLFF.

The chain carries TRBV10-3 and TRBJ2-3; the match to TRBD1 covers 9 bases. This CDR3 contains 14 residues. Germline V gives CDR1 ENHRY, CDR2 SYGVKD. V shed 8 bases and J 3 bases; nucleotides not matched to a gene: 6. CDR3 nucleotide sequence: TGTGCCATCTTGGGACAGGGCTCGACAGATACGCAGTATTTT. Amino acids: CAILGQGSTDTQYF.

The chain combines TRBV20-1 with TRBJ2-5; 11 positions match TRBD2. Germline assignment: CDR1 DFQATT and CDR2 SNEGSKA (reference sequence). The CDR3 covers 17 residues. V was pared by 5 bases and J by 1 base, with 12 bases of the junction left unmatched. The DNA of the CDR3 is TGCAGTGCTCCCAATCCTCTGACTAGCGGGACCCAAGAGACCCAGTACTTC. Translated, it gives CSAPNPLTSGTQETQYF.

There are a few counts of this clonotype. DNA for the CDR3: TGCGCCAGCAGCTATCAGACTCGTGGAGATACGCAGTATTTT. Protein sequence: CASSYQTRGDTQYF. V and J are TRBV5-1 and TRBJ2-3; D gene unclear. V was shortened by 3 bases and J by 5 bases, with 13 bases between the two germline ends. CDR3 length: 14 residues. CDR1 and CDR2 from the germline V gene are SGHRS and YFSETQ.

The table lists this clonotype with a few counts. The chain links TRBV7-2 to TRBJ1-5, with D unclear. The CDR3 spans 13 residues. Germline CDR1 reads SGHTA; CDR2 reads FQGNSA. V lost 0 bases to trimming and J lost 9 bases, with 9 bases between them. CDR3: CASSLAIGRPQHF. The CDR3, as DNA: TGTGCCAGCAGCTTAGCGATAGGGCGGCCCCAGCATTTT.

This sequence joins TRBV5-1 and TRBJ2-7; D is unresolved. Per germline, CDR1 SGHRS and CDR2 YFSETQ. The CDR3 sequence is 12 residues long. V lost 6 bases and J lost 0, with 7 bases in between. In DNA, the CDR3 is TGCGCCAGCAAAGGCGCCTCCTACGAGCAGTACTTC. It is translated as CASKGASYEQYF.

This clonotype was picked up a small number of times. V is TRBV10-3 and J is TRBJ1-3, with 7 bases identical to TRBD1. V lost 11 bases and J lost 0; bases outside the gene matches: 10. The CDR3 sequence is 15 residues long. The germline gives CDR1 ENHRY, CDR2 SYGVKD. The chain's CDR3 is CAARDSLHSGNTIYF. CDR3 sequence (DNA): TGTGCCGCCCGGGACAGCCTACACTCTGGAAACACCATATATTTT.

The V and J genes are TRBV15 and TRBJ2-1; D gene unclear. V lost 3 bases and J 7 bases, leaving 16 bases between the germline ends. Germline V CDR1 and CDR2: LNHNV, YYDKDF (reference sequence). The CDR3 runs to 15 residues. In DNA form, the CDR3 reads TGTGCCACCAGCAGGGCATTCCCCGCAACTAATGAGCAGTTCTTC. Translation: CATSRAFPATNEQFF. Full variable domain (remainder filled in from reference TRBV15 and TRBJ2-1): DAMVIQNPRYQVTQFGKPVTLSCSQTLNHNVMYWYQQKSSQAPKLLFHYYDKDFNNEADTPDNFQSRRPNTSFCFLDIRSPGLGDTAMYLCATSRAFPATNEQFFGPGTRLTVL.

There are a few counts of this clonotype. CDR3 sequence (DNA): TGTGCCAGCAGCCCGGGACTAGTTGATGCAGATACGCAGTATTTT. Amino acids: CASSPGLVDADTQYF. This chain joins TRBV7-7 and TRBJ2-3, with 8 bases aligning to TRBD2. The J segment lost 4 bases and the V segment lost 5 bases, leaving 8 bases of the junction unmatched. CDR1 is SSHAT, CDR2 FNYEAQ, per germline (reference sequence). The CDR3 is made up of 15 amino acids. Filled out from reference TRBV7-7 and TRBJ2-3, the complete variable domain reads GAGVSQSPRYKVTKRGQDVTLRCDPISSHATLYWYQQALGQGPEFLTYFNYEAQPDKSGLPSDRFSAERPEGSISTLTIQRTEQRDSAMYRCASSPGLVDADTQYFGPGTRLTVL.

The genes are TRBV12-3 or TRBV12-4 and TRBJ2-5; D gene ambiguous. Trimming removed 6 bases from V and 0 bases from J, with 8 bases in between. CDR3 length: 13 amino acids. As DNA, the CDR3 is TGTGCCAGCAGCCAAGACAACCAAGAGACCCAGTACTTC. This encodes CASSQDNQETQYF.

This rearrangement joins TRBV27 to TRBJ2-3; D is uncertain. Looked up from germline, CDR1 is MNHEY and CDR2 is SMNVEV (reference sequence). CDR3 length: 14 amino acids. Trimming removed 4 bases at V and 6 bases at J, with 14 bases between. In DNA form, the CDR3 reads TGTGCCAGCAGTTCTAGAGACTTAGGGGATACGCAGTATTTT. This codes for CASSSRDLGDTQYF.

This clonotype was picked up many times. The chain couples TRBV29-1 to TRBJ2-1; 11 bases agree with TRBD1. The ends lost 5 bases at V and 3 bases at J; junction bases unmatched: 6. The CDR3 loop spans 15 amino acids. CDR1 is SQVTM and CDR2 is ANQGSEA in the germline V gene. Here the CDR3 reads CSVTSGTGGYNEQFF. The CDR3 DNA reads TGCAGCGTTACTTCCGGGACAGGGGGCTACAATGAGCAGTTCTTC.

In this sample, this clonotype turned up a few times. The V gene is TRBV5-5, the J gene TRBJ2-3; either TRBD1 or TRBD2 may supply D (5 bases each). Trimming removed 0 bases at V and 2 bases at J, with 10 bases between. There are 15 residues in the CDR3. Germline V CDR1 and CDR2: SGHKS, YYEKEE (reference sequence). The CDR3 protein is CASSLGGDATDTQYF. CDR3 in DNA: TGTGCCAGCAGCTTGGGAGGGGATGCCACAGATACGCAGTATTTT.

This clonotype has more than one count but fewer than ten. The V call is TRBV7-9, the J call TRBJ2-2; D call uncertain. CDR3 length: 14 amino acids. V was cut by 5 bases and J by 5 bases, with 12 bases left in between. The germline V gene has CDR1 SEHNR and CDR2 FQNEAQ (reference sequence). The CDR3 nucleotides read TGTGCCAGCAGCCAGCGCAGGTTTACCGGGGAGCTGTTTTTT. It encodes CASSQRRFTGELFF.

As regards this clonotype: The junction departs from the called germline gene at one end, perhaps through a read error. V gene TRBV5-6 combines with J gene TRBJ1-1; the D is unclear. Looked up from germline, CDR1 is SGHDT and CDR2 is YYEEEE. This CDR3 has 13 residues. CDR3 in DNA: TGTGCCAGCAACTTGACCTCCCGGGCTGAAGCTTTCTTT. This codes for CASNLTSRAEAFF.